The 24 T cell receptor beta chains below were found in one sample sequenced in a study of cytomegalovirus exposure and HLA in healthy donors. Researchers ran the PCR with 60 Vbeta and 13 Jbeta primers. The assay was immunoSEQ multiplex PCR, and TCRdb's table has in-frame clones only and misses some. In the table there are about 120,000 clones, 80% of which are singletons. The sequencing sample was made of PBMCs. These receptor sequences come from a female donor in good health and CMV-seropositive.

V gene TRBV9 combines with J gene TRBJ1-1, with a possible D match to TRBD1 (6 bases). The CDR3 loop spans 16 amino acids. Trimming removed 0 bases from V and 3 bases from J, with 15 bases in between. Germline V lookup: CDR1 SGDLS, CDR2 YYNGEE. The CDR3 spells CASSVAGGGSYTEAFF. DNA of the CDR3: TGTGCCAGCAGCGTAGCGGGGGGCGGGTCTTACACTGAAGCTTTCTTT.

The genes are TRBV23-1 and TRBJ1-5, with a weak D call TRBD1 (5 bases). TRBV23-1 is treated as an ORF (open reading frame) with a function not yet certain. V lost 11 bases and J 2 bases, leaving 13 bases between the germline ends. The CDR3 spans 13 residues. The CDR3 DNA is TGCGCCCCGGCGGGGGACCGCAATCAGCCCCAGCATTTT. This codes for CAPAGDRNQPQHF.

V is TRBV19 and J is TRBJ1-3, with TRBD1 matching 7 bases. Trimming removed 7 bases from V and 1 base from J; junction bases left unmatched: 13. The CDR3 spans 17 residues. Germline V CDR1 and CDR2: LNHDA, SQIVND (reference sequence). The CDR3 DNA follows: TGTGCCAGTACCCCCCCCAGGGGGATAATGTCTGGAAACACCATATATTTT. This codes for CASTPPRGIMSGNTIYF.

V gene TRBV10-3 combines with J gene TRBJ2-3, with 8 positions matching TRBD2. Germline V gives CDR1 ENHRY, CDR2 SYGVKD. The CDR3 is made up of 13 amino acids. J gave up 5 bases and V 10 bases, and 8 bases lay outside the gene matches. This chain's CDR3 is CATLAGAKDTQYF. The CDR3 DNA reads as TGTGCCACCCTAGCGGGCGCTAAAGATACGCAGTATTTT.

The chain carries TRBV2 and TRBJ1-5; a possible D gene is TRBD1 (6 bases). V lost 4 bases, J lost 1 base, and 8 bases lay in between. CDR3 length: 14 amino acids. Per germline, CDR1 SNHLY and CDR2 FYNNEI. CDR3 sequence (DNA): TGTGCCAGCAGTGTACAGGGAAGCAATCAGCCCCAGCATTTT. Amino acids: CASSVQGSNQPQHF. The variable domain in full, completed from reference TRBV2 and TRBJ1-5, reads EPEVTQTPSHQVTQMGQEVILRCVPISNHLYFYWYRQILGQKVEFLVSFYNNEISEKSEIFDDQFSVERPDGSNFTLKIRSTKLEDSAMYFCASSVQGSNQPQHFGDGTRLSIL.

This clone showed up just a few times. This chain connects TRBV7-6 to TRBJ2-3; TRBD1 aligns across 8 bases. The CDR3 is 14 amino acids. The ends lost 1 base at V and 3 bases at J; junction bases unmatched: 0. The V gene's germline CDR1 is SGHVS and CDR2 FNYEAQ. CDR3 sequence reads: CASSLGTGTDTQYF. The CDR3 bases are TGTGCCAGCAGCTTAGGGACAGGGACAGATACGCAGTATTTT.

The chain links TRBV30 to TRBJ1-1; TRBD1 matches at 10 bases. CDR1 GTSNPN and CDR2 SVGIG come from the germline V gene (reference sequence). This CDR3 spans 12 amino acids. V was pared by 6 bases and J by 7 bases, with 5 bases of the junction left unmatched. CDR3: CACGDRGVEAFF. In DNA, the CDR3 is TGTGCCTGCGGGGACAGGGGTGTTGAAGCTTTCTTT.

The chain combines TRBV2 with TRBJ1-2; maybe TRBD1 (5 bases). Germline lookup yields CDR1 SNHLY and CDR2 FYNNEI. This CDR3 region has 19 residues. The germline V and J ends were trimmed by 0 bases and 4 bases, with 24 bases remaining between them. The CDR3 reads CASSEAFGTSTTFGYGYTF. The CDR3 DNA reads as TGTGCCAGCAGTGAAGCTTTCGGGACTTCAACTACGTTCGGCTATGGCTACACCTTC.

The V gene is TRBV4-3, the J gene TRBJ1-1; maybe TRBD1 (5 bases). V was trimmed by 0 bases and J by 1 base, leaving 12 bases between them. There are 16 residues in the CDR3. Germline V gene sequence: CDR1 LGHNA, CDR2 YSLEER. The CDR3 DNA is TGCGCCAGCAGCCAAGATGAGACAGTCCGGAACACTGAAGCTTTCTTT. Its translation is CASSQDETVRNTEAFF.

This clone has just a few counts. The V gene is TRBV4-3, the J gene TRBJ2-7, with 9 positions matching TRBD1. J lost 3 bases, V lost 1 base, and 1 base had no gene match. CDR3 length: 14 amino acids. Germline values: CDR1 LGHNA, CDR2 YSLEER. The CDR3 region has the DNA TGCGCCAGCAGCCAAGGACAGGGGGTCTACGAGCAGTACTTC. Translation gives CASSQGQGVYEQYF.

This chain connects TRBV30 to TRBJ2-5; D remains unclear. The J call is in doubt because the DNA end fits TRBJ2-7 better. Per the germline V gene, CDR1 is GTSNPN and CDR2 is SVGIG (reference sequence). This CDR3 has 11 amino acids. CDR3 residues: CAWTRSYEQYF. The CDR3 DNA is TGTGCCTGGACGCGCTCCTACGAGCAGTACTTC.

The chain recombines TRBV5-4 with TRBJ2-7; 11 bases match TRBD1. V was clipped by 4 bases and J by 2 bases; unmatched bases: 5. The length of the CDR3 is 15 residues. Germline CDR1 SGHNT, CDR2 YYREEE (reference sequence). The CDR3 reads CASSAGTGGAYEQYF. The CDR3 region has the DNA TGTGCCAGCAGCGCGGGGACAGGGGGGGCCTACGAGCAGTACTTC. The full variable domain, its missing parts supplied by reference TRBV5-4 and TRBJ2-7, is ETGVTQSPTHLIKTRGQQVTLRCSSQSGHNTVSWYQQALGQGPQFIFQYYREEENGRGNFPPRFSGLQFPNYSSELNVNALELDDSALYLCASSAGTGGAYEQYFGPGTRLTVT.

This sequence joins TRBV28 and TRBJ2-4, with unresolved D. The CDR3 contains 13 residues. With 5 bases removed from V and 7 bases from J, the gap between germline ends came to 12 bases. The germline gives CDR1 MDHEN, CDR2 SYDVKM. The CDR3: CASSPNTENIQYF. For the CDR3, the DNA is TGTGCCAGCAGTCCAAATACTGAGAACATTCAGTACTTC.

The CDR3 coding sequence is TGTGCCAGCAGTCACGGGACTAGCCTACAAGAGACCCAGTACTTC. Residues: CASSHGTSLQETQYF. V gene TRBV6-6 combines with J gene TRBJ2-5; TRBD2 matches 9 bases. CDR1 and CDR2 from the germline V gene are MNHNY and SVGAGI (reference sequence). V shed 5 bases and J 2 bases; nucleotides not matched to a gene: 6. The CDR3 extends over 15 amino acids.

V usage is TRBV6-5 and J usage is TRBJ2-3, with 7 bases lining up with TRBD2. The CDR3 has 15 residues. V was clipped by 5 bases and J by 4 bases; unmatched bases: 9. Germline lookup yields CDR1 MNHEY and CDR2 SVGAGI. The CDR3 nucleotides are TGTGCCAGCAGTCGTGGACTAGTAGTCCCAGATACGCAGTATTTT. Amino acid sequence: CASSRGLVVPDTQYF.

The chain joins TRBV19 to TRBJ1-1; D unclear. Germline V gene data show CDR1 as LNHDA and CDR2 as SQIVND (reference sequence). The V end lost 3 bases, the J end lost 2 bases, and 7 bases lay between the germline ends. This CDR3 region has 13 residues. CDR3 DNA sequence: TGTGCCAGTAGTATCCAGGTTAACACTGAAGCTTTCTTT. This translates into CASSIQVNTEAFF.

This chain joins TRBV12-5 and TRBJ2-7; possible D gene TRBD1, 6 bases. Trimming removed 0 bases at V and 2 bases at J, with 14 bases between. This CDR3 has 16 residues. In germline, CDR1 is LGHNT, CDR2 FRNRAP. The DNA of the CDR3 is TGTGCTAGTGGTTTGGTATTGGGGGCTTTTCCCTACGAGCAGTACTTC. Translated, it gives CASGLVLGAFPYEQYF. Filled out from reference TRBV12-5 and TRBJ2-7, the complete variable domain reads DARVTQTPRHKVTEMGQEVTMRCQPILGHNTVFWYRQTMMQGLELLAYFRNRAPLDDSGMPKDRFSAEMPDATLATLKIQPSEPRDSAVYFCASGLVLGAFPYEQYFGPGTRLTVT.

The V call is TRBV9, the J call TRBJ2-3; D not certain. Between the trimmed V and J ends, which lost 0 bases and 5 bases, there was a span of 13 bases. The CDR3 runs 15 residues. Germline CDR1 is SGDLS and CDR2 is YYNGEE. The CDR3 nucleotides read TGTGCCAGCAGCGTAGCTTCGGTAGCCGGAGATACGCAGTATTTT. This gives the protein CASSVASVAGDTQYF.

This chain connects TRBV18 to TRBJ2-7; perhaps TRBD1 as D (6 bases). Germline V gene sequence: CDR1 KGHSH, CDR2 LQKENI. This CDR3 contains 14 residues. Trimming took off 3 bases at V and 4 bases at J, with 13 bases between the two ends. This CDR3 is CASSPSQTGYEQYF. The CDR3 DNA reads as TGTGCCAGCTCACCGAGTCAGACAGGATACGAGCAGTACTTC.

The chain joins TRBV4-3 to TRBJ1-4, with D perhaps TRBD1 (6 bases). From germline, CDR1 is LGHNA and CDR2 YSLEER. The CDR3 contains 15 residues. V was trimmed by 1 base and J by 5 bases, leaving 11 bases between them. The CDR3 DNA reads TGCGCCAGCAGCCAAGGGGGGCAGCGGAATGAAAAACTGTTTTTT. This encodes CASSQGGQRNEKLFF.

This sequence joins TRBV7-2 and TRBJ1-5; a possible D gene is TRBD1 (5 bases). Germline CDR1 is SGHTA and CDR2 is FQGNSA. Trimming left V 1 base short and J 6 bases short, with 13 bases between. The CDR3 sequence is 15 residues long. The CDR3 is CASSLGGEDGQPQHF. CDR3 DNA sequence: TGTGCCAGCAGCTTAGGGGGGGAGGACGGTCAGCCCCAGCATTTT.

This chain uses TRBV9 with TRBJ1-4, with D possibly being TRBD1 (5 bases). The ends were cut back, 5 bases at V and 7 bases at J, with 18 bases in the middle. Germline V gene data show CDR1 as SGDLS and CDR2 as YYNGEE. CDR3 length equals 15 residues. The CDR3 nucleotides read TGTGCCAGCAGTCCCAGCCCCCAGGGCGGTGAAAAACTGTTTTTT. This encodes CASSPSPQGGEKLFF.

CDR3 sequence reads: CASSPSTPRWQYF. The CDR3 DNA is TGTGCCAGCAGCCCAAGTACTCCTAGGTGGCAGTATTTT. This rearrangement joins TRBV7-8 to TRBJ2-3; no clear D. CDR3 length equals 13 residues. CDR1 SGHVS and CDR2 FQNEAQ come from the germline V gene. Trimming cost V 5 bases and J 11 bases, with 17 bases left between them. Looking up the rest from reference TRBV7-8 and TRBJ2-3 gives the full variable domain: GAGVSQSPRYKVAKRGQDVALRCDPISGHVSLFWYQQALGQGPEFLTYFQNEAQLDKSGLPSDRFFAERPEGSVSTLKIQRTQQEDSAVYLCASSPSTPRWQYFGPGTRLTVL.

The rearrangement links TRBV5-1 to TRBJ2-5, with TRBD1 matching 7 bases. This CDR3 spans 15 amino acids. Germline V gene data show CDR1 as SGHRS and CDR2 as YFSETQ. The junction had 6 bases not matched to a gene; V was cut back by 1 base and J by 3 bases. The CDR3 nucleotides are TGCGCCAGCAGCTTGTACCAGGGGGTTGAAGAGACCCAGTACTTC. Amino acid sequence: CASSLYQGVEETQYF.